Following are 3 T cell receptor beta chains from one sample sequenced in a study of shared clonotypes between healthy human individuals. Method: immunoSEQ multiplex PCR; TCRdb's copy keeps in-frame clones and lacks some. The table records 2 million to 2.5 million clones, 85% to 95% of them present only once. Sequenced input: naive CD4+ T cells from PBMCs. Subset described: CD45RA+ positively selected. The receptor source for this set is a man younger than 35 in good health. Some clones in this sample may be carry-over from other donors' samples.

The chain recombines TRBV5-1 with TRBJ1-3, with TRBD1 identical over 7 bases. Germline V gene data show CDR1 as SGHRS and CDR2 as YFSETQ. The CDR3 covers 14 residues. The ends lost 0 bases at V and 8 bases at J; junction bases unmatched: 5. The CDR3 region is CASSLDRGGHTIYF. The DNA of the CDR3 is TGCGCCAGCAGCTTGGACAGGGGTGGGCACACCATATATTTT.

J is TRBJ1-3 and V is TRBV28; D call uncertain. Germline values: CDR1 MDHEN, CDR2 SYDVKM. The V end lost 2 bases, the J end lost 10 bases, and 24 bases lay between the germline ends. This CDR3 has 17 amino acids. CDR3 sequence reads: CASSLGQNWKPPWTIYF. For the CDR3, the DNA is TGTGCCAGCAGTTTAGGGCAGAACTGGAAGCCACCGTGGACCATATATTTT. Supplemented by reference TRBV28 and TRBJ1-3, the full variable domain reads DVKVTQSSRYLVKRTGEKVFLECVQDMDHENMFWYRQDPGLGLRLIYFSYDVKMKEKGDIPEGYSVSREKKERFSLILESASTNQTSMYLCASSLGQNWKPPWTIYFGEGSWLTVV.

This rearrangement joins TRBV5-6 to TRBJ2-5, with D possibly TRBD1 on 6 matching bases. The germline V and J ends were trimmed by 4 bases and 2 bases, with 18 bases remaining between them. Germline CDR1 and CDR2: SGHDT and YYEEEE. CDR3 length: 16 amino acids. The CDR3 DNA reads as TGTGCCAGCAGCCAAGACAGGAGCCTTGCTCAAGAGACCCAGTACTTC. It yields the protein CASSQDRSLAQETQYF.